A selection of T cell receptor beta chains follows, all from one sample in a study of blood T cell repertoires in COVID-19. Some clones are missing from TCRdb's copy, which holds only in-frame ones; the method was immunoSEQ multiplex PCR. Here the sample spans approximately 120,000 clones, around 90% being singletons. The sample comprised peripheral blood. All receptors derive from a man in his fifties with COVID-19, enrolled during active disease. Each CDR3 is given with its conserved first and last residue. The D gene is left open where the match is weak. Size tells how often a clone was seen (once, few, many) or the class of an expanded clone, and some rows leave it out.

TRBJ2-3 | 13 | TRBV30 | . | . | CARRASGTDTQYF | TGTGCCCGGAGGGCTAGCGGCACAGATACGCAGTATTTT
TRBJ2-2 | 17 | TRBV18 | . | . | CASSPPQGRPNTGELFF | TGTGCCAGCTCACCACCCCAGGGTCGACCGAACACCGGGGAGCTGTTTTTT
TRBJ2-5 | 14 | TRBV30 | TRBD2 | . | CAWSVAGVIETQYF | TGTGCCTGGAGTGTGGCGGGGGTGATAGAGACCCAGTACTTC
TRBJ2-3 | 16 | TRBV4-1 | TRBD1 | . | CASSQVTGGNTDTQYF | TGCGCCAGCAGCCAAGTTACAGGGGGCAACACAGATACGCAGTATTTT
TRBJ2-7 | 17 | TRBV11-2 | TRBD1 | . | CASSLAGYRGASYEQYF | TGTGCCAGCAGCTTAGCGGGGTACAGGGGGGCTTCCTACGAGCAGTACTTC
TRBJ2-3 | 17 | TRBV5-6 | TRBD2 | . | CASSSIGTSGSTDTQYF | TGTGCCAGCAGCTCGATCGGGACTAGCGGGAGCACAGATACGCAGTATTTT
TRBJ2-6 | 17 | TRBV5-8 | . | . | CASSLGTHLSGANVLTF | TGTGCCAGCAGCTTAGGGACACACCTTTCAGGGGCCAACGTCCTGACTTTC
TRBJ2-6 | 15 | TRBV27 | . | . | CASSFRGSGANVLTF | TGTGCCAGCAGTTTTCGGGGCTCTGGGGCCAACGTCCTGACTTTC
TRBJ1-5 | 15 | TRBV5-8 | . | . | CASRAVDSERQPQHF | TGTGCCAGCAGGGCTGTGGACAGTGAACGCCAGCCCCAGCATTTT
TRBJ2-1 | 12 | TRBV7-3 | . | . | CASSFRGNEQFF | TGTGCCAGCAGCTTTAGGGGGAATGAGCAGTTCTTC
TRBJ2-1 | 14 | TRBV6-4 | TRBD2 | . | CASSGTSEPGEQFF | TGTGCCAGCAGTGGAACTAGCGAGCCCGGTGAGCAGTTCTTC
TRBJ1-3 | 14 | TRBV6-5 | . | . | CASSHTESGNTIYF | TGTGCCAGCAGCCACACCGAATCTGGAAACACCATATATTTT
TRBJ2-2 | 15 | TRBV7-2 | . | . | CASSSYEGDTGELFF | TGTGCCAGCAGTTCCTACGAGGGGGACACCGGGGAGCTGTTTTTT
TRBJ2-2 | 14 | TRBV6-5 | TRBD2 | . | CASSWGGNTGELFF | TGTGCCAGCAGCTGGGGGGGAAACACCGGGGAGCTGTTTTTT
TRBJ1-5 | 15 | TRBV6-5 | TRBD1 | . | CASDRTGSFYQPQHF | TGTGCCAGCGATCGGACAGGGTCGTTCTACCAGCCCCAGCATTTT
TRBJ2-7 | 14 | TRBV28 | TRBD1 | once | CASTEGGETYEQYF | TGTGCCAGCACTGAAGGGGGCGAAACCTACGAGCAGTACTTC
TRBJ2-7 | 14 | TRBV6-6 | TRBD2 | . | CASSTSSGTYEQYF | TGTGCCAGCAGTACCTCTAGCGGGACTTACGAGCAGTACTTC
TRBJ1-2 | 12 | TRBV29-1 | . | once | CSVLQGAYGYTF | TGCAGCGTCCTACAGGGAGCCTATGGCTACACCTTC
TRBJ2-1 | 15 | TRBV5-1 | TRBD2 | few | CASSPPLAGGNEQFF | TGCGCCAGCAGCCCGCCTCTAGCGGGAGGTAATGAGCAGTTCTTC
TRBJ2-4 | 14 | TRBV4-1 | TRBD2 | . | CASSQGLGAGNQYF | TGCGCCAGCAGCCAAGGGTTGGGAGCGGGGAATCAGTACTTC
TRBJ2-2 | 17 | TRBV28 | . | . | CASSPRTGKAGTGELFF | TGTGCCAGCAGTCCGCGGACAGGGAAAGCGGGAACCGGGGAGCTGTTTTTT
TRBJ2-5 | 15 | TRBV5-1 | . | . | CASSLAGQGFKTQYF | TGCGCCAGCAGCTTGGCCGGTCAGGGCTTTAAGACCCAGTACTTC
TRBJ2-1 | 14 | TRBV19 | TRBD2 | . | CASSINGRAAEQFF | TGTGCCAGTAGTATAAACGGGAGGGCCGCTGAGCAGTTCTTC
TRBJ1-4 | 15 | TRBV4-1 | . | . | CASSQDPGRGEKLFF | TGCGCCAGCAGCCAAGACCCCGGGAGAGGGGAAAAACTGTTTTTT
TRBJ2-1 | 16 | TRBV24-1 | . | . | CATSDLAAGPYNEQFF | TGTGCCACCAGTGATTTGGCTGCGGGTCCATACAATGAGCAGTTCTTC
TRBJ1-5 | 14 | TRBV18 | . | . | CASSPTGANQPQHF | TGTGCCAGCTCACCTACAGGAGCCAATCAGCCCCAGCATTTT
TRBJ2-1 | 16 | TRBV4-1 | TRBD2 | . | CASSQGLAGSYNEQFF | TGCGCCAGCAGCCAGGGACTAGCGGGCTCCTACAATGAGCAGTTCTTC
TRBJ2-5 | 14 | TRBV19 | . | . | CASSLKQGEETQYF | TGTGCCAGTAGTTTAAAACAGGGCGAGGAGACCCAGTACTTC
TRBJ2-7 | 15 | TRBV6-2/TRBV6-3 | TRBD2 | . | CASSTTSGRAQEQYF | TGTGCCAGCAGTACAACTAGCGGGAGGGCCCAAGAGCAGTACTTC
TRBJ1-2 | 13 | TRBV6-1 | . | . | CASSESGFYGYTF | TGTGCCAGCAGTGAATCAGGGTTCTATGGCTACACCTTC
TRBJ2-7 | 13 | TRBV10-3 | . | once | CAISTGSSYEQYF | TGTGCCATCAGTACAGGGAGCTCCTACGAGCAGTACTTC
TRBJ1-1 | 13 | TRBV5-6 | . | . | CASTDSPPTEAFF | TGTGCCAGTACGGACAGTCCTCCCACTGAAGCTTTCTTT
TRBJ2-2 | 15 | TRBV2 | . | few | CASNLGLPGTGELFF | TGTGCCAGCAATCTGGGACTGCCGGGCACCGGGGAGCTGTTTTTT
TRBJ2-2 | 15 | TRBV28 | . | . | CASSLPGRGGGELFF | TGTGCCAGCAGTTTACCTGGCAGAGGGGGCGGGGAGCTGTTTTTT
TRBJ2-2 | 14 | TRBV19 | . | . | CASSIKSVTGELFF | TGTGCCAGTAGTATAAAGTCGGTCACCGGGGAGCTGTTTTTT
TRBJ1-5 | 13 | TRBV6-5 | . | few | CATGVYSNQPQHF | TGTGCCACAGGGGTATATAGCAATCAGCCCCAGCATTTT
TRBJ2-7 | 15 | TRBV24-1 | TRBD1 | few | CATSDAGTGDYEQYF | TGTGCCACCAGTGATGCCGGGACAGGGGACTACGAGCAGTACTTC
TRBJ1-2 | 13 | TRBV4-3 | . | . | CASSAGTGRGYTF | TGCGCCAGCAGCGCAGGGACCGGGAGGGGCTACACCTTC
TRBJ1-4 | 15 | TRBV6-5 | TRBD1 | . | CASSTLQGRNEKLFF | TGTGCCAGCAGTACCCTACAGGGGCGGAATGAAAAACTGTTTTTT
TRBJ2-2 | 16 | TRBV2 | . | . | CASSPQGPTHTGELFF | TGTGCCAGCAGCCCACAGGGACCAACACACACCGGGGAGCTGTTTTTT
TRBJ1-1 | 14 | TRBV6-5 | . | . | CASSPVRQFTEAFF | TGTGCCAGCAGTCCAGTGAGGCAGTTCACTGAAGCTTTCTTT
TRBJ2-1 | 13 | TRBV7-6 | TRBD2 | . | CASSLLAGREQFF | TGTGCCAGCAGCTTGTTAGCGGGACGGGAGCAGTTCTTC
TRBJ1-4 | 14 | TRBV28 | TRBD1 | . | CASRPGQANEKLFF | TGTGCCAGCAGACCGGGACAGGCGAATGAAAAACTGTTTTTT
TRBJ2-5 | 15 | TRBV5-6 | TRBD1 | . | CASSEDRGEGETQYF | TGTGCCAGCAGCGAGGACAGGGGGGAAGGAGAGACCCAGTACTTC
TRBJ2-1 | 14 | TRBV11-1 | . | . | CASSLSGSGNEQFF | TGTGCCAGCAGCCTTAGCGGATCGGGCAATGAGCAGTTCTTC
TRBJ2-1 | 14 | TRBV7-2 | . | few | CASSPQPTRGEQFF | TGTGCCAGCAGCCCGCAGCCTACTAGAGGTGAGCAGTTCTTC
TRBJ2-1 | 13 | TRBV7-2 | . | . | CASSMDYQDEQFF | TGTGCCAGCAGCATGGACTACCAGGATGAGCAGTTCTTC
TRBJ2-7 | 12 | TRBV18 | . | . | CASSPATGSGYF | TGTGCCAGCTCTCCCGCCACGGGGAGCGGGTACTTC